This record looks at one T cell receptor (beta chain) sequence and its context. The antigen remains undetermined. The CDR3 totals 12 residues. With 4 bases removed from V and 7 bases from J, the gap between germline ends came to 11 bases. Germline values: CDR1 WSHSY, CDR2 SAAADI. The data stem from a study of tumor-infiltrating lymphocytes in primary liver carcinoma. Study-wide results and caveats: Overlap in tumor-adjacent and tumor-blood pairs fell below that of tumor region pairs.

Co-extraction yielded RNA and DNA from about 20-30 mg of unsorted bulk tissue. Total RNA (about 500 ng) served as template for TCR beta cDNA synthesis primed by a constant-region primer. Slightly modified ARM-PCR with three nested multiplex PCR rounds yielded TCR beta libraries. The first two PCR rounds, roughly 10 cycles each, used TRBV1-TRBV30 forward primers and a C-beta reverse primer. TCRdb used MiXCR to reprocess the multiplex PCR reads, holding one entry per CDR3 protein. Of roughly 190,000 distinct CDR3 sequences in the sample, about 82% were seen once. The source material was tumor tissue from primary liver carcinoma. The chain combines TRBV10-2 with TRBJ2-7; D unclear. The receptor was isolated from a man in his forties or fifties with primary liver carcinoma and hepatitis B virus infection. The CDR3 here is CASSVTMGEQYF. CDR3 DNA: TGCGCCAGCAGTGTCACGATGGGTGAGCAGTACTTC.